The clone carrying this TCR beta chain was counted ten times or more. These data come from a study of regulatory T cells in long-lasting Graves disease. CDR3 regions were amplified by Arm-PCR using iRepertoire HTBI primers to build TCR beta libraries. One entry per CDR3 protein, called by TCRdb with MiXCR from the multiplex PCR reads. The sample shows a few hundred thousand distinct CDR3 sequences, 16% of them seen only once. As for time point: newly diagnosed GD, antithyroid drugs for less than 3 months. After RNA was extracted from PBMCs, the TCR library was made from it. In addition, the sample was reused for a study of T cells in Graves' hyperthyroidism and ophthalmopathy.

The clonotype comes from a woman younger than 30 with Graves disease. The sequencing used peripheral blood mononuclear cells (PBMCs), collected at new diagnosis, from a patient treated with antithyroid drugs.

The CDR3 loop is CASSELRGVVQETQYF. DNA for the CDR3: TGTGCCAGCAGCGAATTGAGGGGGGTAGTCCAAGAGACCCAGTACTTC. The chain joins TRBV28 to TRBJ2-5; D might be TRBD1 or TRBD2, each matching 6 bases. The ends were cut back, 6 bases at V and 1 base at J, with 18 bases in the middle. Germline loops: CDR1 MDHEN, CDR2 SYDVKM. The CDR3 contains 16 residues.